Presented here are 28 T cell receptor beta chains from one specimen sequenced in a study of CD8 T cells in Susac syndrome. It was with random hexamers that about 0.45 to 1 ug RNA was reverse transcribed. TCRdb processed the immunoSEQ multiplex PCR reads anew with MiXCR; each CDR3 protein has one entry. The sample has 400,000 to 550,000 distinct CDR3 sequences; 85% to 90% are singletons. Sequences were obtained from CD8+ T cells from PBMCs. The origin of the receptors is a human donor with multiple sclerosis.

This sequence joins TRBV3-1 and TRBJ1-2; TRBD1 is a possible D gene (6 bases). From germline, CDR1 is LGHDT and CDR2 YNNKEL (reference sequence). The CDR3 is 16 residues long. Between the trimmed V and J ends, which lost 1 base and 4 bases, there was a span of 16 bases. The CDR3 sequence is CASSQGEGQLLYGYTF. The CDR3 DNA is TGTGCCAGCAGCCAAGGTGAAGGACAGCTCCTCTATGGCTACACCTTC.

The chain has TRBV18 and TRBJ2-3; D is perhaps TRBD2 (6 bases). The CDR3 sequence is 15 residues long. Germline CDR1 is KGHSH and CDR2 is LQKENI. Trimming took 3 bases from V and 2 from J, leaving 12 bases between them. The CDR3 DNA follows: TGTGCCAGCTCACCTACGGGACTCCACACAGATACGCAGTATTTT. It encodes CASSPTGLHTDTQYF.

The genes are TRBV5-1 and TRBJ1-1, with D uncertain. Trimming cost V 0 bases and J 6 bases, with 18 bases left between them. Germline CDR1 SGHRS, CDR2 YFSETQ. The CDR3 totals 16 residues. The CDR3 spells CASSLGAVGLRPEAFF. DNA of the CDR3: TGCGCCAGCAGCTTGGGTGCCGTGGGTTTGCGCCCTGAAGCTTTCTTT.

The CDR3 region is CASSVDGRIPSDTQYF. In DNA form, the CDR3 reads TGTGCCAGCAGCGTTGACGGGAGAATACCATCGGATACGCAGTATTTT. J is TRBJ2-3 and V is TRBV9; TRBD2 might be the D (6 bases). Looked up from germline, CDR1 is SGDLS and CDR2 is YYNGEE. V was cut by 2 bases and J by 6 bases, with 19 bases left in between. This CDR3 has 16 residues.

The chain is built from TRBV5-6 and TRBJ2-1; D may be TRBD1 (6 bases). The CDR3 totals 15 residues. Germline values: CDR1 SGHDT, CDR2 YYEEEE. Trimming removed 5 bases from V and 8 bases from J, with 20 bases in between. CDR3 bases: TGTGCCAGCAGTCCGCTCCGGGCACAGGGTCATGAGCAGTTCTTC. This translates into CASSPLRAQGHEQFF.

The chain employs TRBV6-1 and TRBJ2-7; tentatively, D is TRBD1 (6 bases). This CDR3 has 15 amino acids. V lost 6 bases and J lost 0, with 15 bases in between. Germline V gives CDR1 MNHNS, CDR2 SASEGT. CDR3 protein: CASRKGHASSYEQYF. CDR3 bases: TGTGCCAGCAGAAAGGGACACGCGAGCTCCTACGAGCAGTACTTC.

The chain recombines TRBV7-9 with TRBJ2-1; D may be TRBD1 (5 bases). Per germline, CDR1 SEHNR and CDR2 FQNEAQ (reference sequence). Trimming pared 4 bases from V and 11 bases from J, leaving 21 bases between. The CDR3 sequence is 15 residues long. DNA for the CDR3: TGTGCCAGCAGCTCTCCCTCCGGGCAGGGTGATCAGCAGTTCTTC. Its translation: CASSSPSGQGDQQFF.

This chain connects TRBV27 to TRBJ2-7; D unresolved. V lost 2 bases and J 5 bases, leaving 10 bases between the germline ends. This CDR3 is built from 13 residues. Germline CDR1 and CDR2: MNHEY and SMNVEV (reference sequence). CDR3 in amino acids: CASSLRPTDEQYF. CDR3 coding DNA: TGTGCCAGCAGTTTACGTCCTACCGACGAGCAGTACTTC.

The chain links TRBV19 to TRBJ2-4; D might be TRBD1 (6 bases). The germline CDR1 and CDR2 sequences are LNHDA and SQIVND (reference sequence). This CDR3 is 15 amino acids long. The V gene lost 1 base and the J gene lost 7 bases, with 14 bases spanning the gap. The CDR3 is CASSIGWTDKNIQYF. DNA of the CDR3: TGTGCCAGTAGTATAGGGTGGACAGACAAGAACATTCAGTACTTC. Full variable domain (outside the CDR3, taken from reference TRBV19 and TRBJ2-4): DGGITQSPKYLFRKEGQNVTLSCEQNLNHDAMYWYRQDPGQGLRLIYYSQIVNDFQKGDIAEGYSVSREKKESFPLTVTSAQKNPTAFYLCASSIGWTDKNIQYFGAGTRLSVL.

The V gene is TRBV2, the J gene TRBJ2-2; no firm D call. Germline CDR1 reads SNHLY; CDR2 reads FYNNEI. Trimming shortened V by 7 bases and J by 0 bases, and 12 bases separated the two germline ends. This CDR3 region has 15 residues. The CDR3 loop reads CASISGGPNTGELFF. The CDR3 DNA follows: TGTGCCAGCATCTCAGGCGGACCGAACACCGGGGAGCTGTTTTTT.

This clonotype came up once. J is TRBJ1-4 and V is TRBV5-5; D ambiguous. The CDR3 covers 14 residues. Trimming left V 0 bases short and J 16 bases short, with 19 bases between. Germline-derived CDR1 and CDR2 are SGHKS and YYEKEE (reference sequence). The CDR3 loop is CASSLGLGMAGWFF. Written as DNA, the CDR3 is TGTGCCAGCAGCTTGGGTCTAGGAATGGCGGGTTGGTTTTTT.

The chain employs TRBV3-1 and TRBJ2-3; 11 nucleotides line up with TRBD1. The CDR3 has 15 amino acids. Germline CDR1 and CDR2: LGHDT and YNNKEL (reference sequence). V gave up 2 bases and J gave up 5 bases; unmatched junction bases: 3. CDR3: CASSQPDRGLDTQYF. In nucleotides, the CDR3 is TGTGCCAGCAGCCAACCGGACAGGGGGCTAGATACGCAGTATTTT.

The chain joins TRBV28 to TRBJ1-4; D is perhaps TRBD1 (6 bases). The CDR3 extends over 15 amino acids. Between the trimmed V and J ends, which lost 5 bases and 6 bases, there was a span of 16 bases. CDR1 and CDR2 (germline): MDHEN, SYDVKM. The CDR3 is CASSPYRAIDEKLFF. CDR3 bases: TGTGCCAGCAGTCCCTACAGGGCAATTGATGAAAAACTGTTTTTT.

As DNA, the CDR3 is TGTGCCACCCGACAGGCGGGGGACACTGAAGCTTTCTTT. It yields the protein CATRQAGDTEAFF. This rearrangement joins TRBV24-1 to TRBJ1-1, with D tentatively TRBD1 (6 bases). Per germline, CDR1 KGHDR and CDR2 SFDVKD. V was pared by 9 bases and J by 3 bases, with 13 bases between. This CDR3 is built from 13 residues.

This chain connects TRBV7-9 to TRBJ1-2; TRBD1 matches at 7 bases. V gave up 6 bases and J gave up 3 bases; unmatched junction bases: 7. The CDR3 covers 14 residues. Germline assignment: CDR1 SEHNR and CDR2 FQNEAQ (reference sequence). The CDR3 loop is CASSLLQGDYGYTF. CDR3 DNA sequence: TGTGCCAGCAGTCTGTTGCAGGGGGACTATGGCTACACCTTC.

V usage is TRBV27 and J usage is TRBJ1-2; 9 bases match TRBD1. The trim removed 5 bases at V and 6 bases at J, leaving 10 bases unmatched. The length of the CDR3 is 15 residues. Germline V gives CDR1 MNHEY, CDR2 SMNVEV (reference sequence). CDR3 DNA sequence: TGTGCCAGCAGTCCGGACAGGGGAGGAGTGAATGGCTACACCTTC. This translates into CASSPDRGGVNGYTF.

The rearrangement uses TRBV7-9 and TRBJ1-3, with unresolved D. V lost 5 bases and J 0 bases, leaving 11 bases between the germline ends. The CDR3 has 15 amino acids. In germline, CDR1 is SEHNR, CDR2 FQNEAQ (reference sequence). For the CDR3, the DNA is TGTGCCAGCAGCCCCCGCGGGAACTCTGGAAACACCATATATTTT. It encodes CASSPRGNSGNTIYF.

The CDR3: CASSYRDREDTIYF. The CDR3 DNA reads TGTGCCAGCAGCTACAGGGACAGGGAAGACACCATATATTTT. The chain has TRBV7-3 and TRBJ1-3; TRBD1 aligns across 9 bases. V lost 4 bases and J lost 8; bases outside the gene matches: 6. CDR1 and CDR2 (germline): SGHTA, FQGTGA. This CDR3 region has 14 residues.

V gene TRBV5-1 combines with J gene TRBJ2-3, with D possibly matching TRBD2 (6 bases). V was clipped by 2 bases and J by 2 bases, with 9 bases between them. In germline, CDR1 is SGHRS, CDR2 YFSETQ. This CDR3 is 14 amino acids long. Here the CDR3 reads CASSLLAYTDTQYF. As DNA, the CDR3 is TGCGCCAGCAGCTTACTAGCCTACACAGATACGCAGTATTTT.

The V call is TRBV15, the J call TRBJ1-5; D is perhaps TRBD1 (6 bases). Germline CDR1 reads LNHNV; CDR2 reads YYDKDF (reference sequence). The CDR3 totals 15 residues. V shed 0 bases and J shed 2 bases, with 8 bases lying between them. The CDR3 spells CATSRERQGNQPQHF. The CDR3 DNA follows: TGTGCCACCAGCAGAGAGAGACAGGGCAATCAGCCCCAGCATTTT. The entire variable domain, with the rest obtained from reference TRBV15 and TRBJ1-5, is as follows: DAMVIQNPRYQVTQFGKPVTLSCSQTLNHNVMYWYQQKSSQAPKLLFHYYDKDFNNEADTPDNFQSRRPNTSFCFLDIRSPGLGDTAMYLCATSRERQGNQPQHFGDGTRLSIL.

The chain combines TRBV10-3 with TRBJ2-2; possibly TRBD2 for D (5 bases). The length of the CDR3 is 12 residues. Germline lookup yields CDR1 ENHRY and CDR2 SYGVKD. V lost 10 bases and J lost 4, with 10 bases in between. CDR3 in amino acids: CATTGSTGELFF. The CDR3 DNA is TGTGCCACCACGGGGAGCACCGGGGAGCTGTTTTTT.

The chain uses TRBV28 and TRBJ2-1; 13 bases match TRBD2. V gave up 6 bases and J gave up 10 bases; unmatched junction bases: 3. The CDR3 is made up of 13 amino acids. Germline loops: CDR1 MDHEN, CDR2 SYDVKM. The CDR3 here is CASRKGLAGEQFF. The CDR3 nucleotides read TGTGCCAGCAGAAAGGGACTAGCGGGGGAGCAGTTCTTC.

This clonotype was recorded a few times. Here the CDR3 reads CASGARTGGYEQYF. The CDR3 nucleotides are TGTGCCAGCGGCGCCCGGACAGGGGGATACGAGCAGTACTTC. This chain links TRBV7-9 with TRBJ2-7; 10 nucleotides line up with TRBD1. Germline V gene data show CDR1 as SEHNR and CDR2 as FQNEAQ (reference sequence). The CDR3 loop spans 14 amino acids. Trimming cost V 8 bases and J 4 bases; bases outside gene matches: 8.

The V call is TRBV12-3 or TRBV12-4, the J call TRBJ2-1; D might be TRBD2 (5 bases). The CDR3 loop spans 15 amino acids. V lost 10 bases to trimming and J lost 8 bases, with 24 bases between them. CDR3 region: CATIFGSVFGDEQFF. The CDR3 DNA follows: TGTGCCACCATATTCGGTAGCGTATTTGGGGATGAGCAGTTCTTC.

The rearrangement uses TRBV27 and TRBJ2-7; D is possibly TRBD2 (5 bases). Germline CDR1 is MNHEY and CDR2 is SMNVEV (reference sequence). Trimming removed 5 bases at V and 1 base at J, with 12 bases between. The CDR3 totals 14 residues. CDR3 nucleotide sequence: TGTGCCAGCAGTCTGCGGGTCAGGTCCTACGAGCAGTACTTC. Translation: CASSLRVRSYEQYF.

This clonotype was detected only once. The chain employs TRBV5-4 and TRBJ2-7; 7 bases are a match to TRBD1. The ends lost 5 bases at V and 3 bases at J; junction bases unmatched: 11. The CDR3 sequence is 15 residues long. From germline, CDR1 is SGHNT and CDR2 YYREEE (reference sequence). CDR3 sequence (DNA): TGTGCCAGCAGAGGAGACAGGGATCCTGTCTACGAGCAGTACTTC. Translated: CASRGDRDPVYEQYF. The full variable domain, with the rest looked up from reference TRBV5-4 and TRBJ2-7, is ETGVTQSPTHLIKTRGQQVTLRCSSQSGHNTVSWYQQALGQGPQFIFQYYREEENGRGNFPPRFSGLQFPNYSSELNVNALELDDSALYLCASRGDRDPVYEQYFGPGTRLTVT.

CDR3 protein: CASSQDRGVEQYF. The CDR3 DNA reads TGTGCCAGCAGCCAGGACAGGGGTGTCGAGCAGTACTTC. The gene calls are TRBV7-9 and TRBJ2-7; TRBD1 agrees at 9 bases. Unmatched junction bases numbered 5, after V lost 5 bases and J lost 6 bases. Germline lookup yields CDR1 SEHNR and CDR2 FQNEAQ (reference sequence). The CDR3 totals 13 residues.

The CDR3 is CASSFRTIYEQYF. The CDR3 nucleotides are TGTGCCAGCAGTTTTAGGACAATCTACGAGCAGTACTTC. The genes are TRBV12-3 or TRBV12-4 and TRBJ2-7, with D possibly TRBD1 on 5 matching bases. Deletions cut 3 bases from V and 3 bases from J, with 9 bases between. The CDR3 contains 13 residues.